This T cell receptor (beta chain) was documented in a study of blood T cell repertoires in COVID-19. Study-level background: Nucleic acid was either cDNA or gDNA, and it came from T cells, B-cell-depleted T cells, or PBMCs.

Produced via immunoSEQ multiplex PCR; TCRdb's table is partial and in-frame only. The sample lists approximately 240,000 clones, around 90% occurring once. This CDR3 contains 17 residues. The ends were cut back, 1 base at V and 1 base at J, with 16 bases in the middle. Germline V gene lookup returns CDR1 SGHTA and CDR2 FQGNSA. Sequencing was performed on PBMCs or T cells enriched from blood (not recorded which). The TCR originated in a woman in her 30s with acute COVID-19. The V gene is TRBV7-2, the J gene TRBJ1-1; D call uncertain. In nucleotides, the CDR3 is TGTGCCAGCAGCTTAGGGAGCCCCCCCGGGGAGAACACTGAAGCTTTCTTT. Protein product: CASSLGSPPGENTEAFF.